The clone carrying this T cell receptor beta chain showed up many times. Antigen: not known. This sample stems from a study of T cells in Graves' hyperthyroidism and ophthalmopathy. Overall study: Peripheral blood was secured at the point of initial diagnosis, before any treatment. General study results and limits: Most thyroid clonotypes expanded above 0.001 appeared in blood too.

RNA transcripts gave rise to amplified TCR beta CDR3 regions. RT-PCR in the first round (using the HTBI primer set) targeted the TCR CDR3. TCRdb reanalysed the multiplex PCR reads using MiXCR and keeps one entry per CDR3 protein. The sample lists 750,000 to 900,000 distinct CDR3 sequences, roughly 37% occurring once. Trimming removed 4 bases at V and 10 bases at J, with 14 bases between. The CDR3 is made up of 13 amino acids. The V gene's germline CDR1 is DFQATT and CDR2 SNEGSKA (reference sequence). Lactation, pregnancy, other autoimmune disease or uncontrolled infection excluded patients. This sequence was found in a young man with Graves' hyperthyroidism. This sequence joins TRBV20-1 and TRBJ1-6; the D is unclear. The source material was blood. The CDR3 DNA reads as TGCAGTGCTACGACCGACTTTAGGTCACCCCTCCACTTT. Its protein product is CSATTDFRSPLHF.